A selection of T cell receptor beta chains follows, all from one sample in a study of blood T cell repertoires in COVID-19. The protocol was immunoSEQ multiplex PCR, while the TCRdb copy is restricted to in-frame clones and leaves out a portion. The sample contains 350,000 to 500,000 clones, about 88% of which appear only once. The sequencing input was PBMCs or T cells enriched from blood (not recorded which). Receptors were obtained from a woman between 18 and 29 years old who had been exposed to COVID-19. CDR3s include the opening cysteine and the closing phenylalanine or tryptophan. Each record gives: V gene, clone size, J gene, D gene, CDR3 protein, CDR3 DNA. D genes are given only for firm matches. The size field is filled for only some rows; it gives once, few, many or a size class.

>TRBV27|-|TRBJ1-1|-
CASWGRVGNTEAFF
TGTGCCAGCTGGGGCCGAGTTGGGAACACTGAAGCTTTCTTT
>TRBV24-1|-|TRBJ1-2|-
CATSDPSNYGYTF
TGTGCCACCAGTGACCCCTCTAACTATGGCTACACCTTC
>TRBV24-1|-|TRBJ2-1|-
CATSDSGLSNEQFF
TGTGCCACCAGTGATTCGGGACTTTCGAATGAGCAGTTCTTC
>TRBV19|-|TRBJ1-4|TRBD1
CASSIAGTGGTRRFF
TGTGCCAGTAGTATTGCCGGGACAGGGGGGACAAGGCGGTTTTTT
>TRBV15|-|TRBJ2-7|TRBD2
CATSRGGTSGVYEQYF
TGTGCCACCAGCAGAGGGGGGACTAGCGGGGTCTACGAGCAGTACTTC
>TRBV19|once|TRBJ2-1|TRBD2
CASSIPSGGPYNEQFF
TGTGCCAGTAGTATCCCGAGCGGGGGCCCCTACAATGAGCAGTTCTTC
>TRBV14|once|TRBJ2-7|TRBD1
CASSQQGDSEQYF
TGTGCCAGCAGCCAGCAAGGGGACAGCGAGCAGTACTTC
>TRBV30|-|TRBJ2-1|TRBD2
CAWSLRGLAANEQFF
TGTGCCTGGAGTCTAAGGGGACTAGCAGCCAATGAGCAGTTCTTC
>TRBV9|-|TRBJ1-6|-
CASSAGTSNNSPLHF
TGTGCCAGCAGCGCAGGGACAAGCAATAATTCACCCCTCCACTTT
>TRBV3-1/TRBV3-2|-|TRBJ2-7|-
CASSHAGVKYEQYF
TGTGCCAGCAGCCACGCAGGGGTAAAGTACGAGCAGTACTTC